This T cell receptor (beta chain) was sequenced during a study of blood T cell repertoires in COVID-19. Study overall: Acute-phase and convalescent COVID-19 samples originated in the United States, Italy and Spain. T cells, B-cell-depleted T cells, or PBMCs supplied cDNA or gDNA.

V was pared by 0 bases and J by 9 bases, with 13 bases of the junction left unmatched. This CDR3 has 16 residues. Germline V lookup: CDR1 SGDLS, CDR2 YYNGEE. TCRdb keeps only in-frame clones here, not all; method: immunoSEQ multiplex PCR. Of 200,000 to 250,000 clones in the sample, 75% to 90% were seen once. In terms of age and location, participants ranged from roughly 18 to 90 years and lived in approximately 24 US areas. Recovery among Cohort 3 donors was established by two negative PCRs, clearance, or symptom resolution. The chain links TRBV9 to TRBJ1-1; 8 bases match TRBD1. This sequence originates from a man aged 40-49 years who had recovered from COVID-19. Sequences were obtained from PBMCs or T cells enriched from blood (not recorded which). The CDR3 reads CASSVGGGQGAGQAFF. The CDR3 DNA reads TGTGCCAGCAGCGTAGGAGGCGGGCAGGGGGCCGGTCAAGCTTTCTTT.